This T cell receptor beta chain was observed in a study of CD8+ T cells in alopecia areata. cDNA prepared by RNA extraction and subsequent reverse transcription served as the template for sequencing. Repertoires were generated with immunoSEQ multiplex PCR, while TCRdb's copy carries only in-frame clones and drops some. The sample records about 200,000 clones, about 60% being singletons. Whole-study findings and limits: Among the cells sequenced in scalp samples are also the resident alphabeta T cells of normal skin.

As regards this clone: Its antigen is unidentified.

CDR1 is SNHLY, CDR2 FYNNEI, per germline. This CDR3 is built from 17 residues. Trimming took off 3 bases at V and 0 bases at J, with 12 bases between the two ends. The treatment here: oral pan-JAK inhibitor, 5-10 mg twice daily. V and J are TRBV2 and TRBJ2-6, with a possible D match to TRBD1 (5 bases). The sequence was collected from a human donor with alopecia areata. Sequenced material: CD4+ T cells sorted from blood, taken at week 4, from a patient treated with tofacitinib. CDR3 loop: CASSDNRRLSGANVLTF. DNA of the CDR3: TGTGCCAGCAGTGACAACAGGCGTCTCTCTGGGGCCAACGTCCTGACTTTC.